The present T cell receptor (beta chain) was sequenced within a study of brain T cells in children with intractable seizures. Study-level findings and limits: Pre-surgery blood may have been undersampled, hiding some clones. Only CDR3 sequence similarity suggested viral specificity, without known HCMV serostatus.

The sequenced cases were selected for having the highest brain T cell transcript signatures. Patients received at least one anti-epileptic drug before surgery. A note on this clone: What it binds is not known.

Trimming stripped 3 bases from V and 2 bases from J, with 8 bases between. The CDR3 contains 13 residues. Profiled with immunoSEQ multiplex PCR; TCRdb holds only in-frame clones, not every one. The sample consists of just under 65,000 clones, roughly 95% of them appearing once. This sequence originates from a boy in the first two years of life with focal cortical dysplasia and intractable seizures. The chain has TRBV12-3 or TRBV12-4 and TRBJ2-7, with D uncertain. Here the sequenced sample was peripheral blood, taken at surgery. The CDR3 loop reads CASSFSPTYEQYF. The CDR3 bases are TGTGCCAGCAGTTTTTCCCCTACCTACGAGCAGTACTTC.